The 4 T cell receptor beta chains in this list originate from one sample, sequenced in a study of cytomegalovirus exposure and HLA in healthy donors. It was with 60 Vbeta and 13 Jbeta primers that the PCR ran. TCRdb's table, derived via immunoSEQ multiplex PCR, lists solely in-frame clones and lacks some. The repertoire table contains about 67,000 clones. Material for sequencing was PBMCs. These TCRs come from a boy younger than 18 in good health and CMV-seronegative.

Turning to this clone: The same CDR3 is also encoded by other DNA sequences in this sample. The genes are TRBV5-1 and TRBJ2-5, with D tentatively TRBD1 (5 bases). CDR1 SGHRS and CDR2 YFSETQ come from the germline V gene. Deletions cut 5 bases from V and 3 bases from J, with 5 bases between. The CDR3 totals 11 residues. CDR3 nucleotides: TGCGCCAGCAGAGGGGAAGAGACCCAGTACTTC. This translates into CASRGEETQYF.

The chain combines TRBV7-8 with TRBJ1-1; no reliable D call. This CDR3 has 15 amino acids. Germline V gene sequence: CDR1 SGHVS, CDR2 FQNEAQ. The V and J ends lost 2 bases and 0 bases respectively, with 10 bases between them. DNA of the CDR3: TGTGCCAGCAGCTTAACTGGGCCCATGAACACTGAAGCTTTCTTT. Its protein is CASSLTGPMNTEAFF.

The chain recombines TRBV6-1 with TRBJ2-7; TRBD2 might be the D (6 bases). V was pared by 4 bases and J by 6 bases, with 22 bases between. Germline V gene sequence: CDR1 MNHNS, CDR2 SASEGT. The CDR3 covers 16 residues. The CDR3 DNA sequence: TGTGCCAGCAGTGCATCGACACGGGGGAAAAAATCCGAGCAGTACTTC. Its protein product is CASSASTRGKKSEQYF.

J is TRBJ1-1 and V is TRBV14; the D gene is possibly TRBD1 (5 bases). Germline V lookup: CDR1 SGHDN, CDR2 FVKESK. The CDR3 is 12 residues long. Trimming shortened V by 1 base and J by 11 bases, and 11 bases separated the two germline ends. CDR3: CASSQGPGRAFF. In nucleotides, the CDR3 is TGTGCCAGCAGCCAAGGTCCAGGGCGGGCTTTCTTT.